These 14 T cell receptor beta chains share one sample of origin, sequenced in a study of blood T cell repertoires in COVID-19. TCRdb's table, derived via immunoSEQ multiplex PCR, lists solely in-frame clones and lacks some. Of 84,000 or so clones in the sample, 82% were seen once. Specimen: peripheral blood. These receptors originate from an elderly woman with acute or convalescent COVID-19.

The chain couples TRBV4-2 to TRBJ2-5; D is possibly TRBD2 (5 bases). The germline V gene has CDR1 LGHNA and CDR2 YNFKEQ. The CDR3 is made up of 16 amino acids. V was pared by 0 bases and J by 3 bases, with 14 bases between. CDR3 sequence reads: CASSQEIARGKETQYF. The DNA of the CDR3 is TGTGCCAGCAGCCAAGAGATTGCCCGGGGAAAAGAGACCCAGTACTTC.

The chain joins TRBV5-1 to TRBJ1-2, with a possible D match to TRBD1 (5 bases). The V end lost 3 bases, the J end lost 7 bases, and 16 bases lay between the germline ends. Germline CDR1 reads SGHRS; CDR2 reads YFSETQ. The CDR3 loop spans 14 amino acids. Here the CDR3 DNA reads TGCGCCAGCAGCTCCTTACAGGAAACCTTTGGCTACACCTTC. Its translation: CASSSLQETFGYTF.

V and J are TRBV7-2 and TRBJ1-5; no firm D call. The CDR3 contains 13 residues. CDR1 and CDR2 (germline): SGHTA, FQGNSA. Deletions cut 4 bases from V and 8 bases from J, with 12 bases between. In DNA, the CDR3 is TGTGCCAGCAGCTATCTGCCCGGGGAGCCCCAGCATTTT. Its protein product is CASSYLPGEPQHF.

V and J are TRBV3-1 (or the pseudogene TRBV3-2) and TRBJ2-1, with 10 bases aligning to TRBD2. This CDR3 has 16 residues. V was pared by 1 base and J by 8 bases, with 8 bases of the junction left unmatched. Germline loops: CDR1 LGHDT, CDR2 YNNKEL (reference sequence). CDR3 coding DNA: TGTGCCAGCAGCCAAGGGGTACTAGCGGGGTTACATGAGCAGTTCTTC. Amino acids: CASSQGVLAGLHEQFF.

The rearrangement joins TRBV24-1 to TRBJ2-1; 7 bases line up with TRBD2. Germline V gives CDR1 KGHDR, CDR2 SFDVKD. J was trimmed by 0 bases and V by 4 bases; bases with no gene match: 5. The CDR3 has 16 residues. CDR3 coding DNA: TGTGCCACCAGTGAAACTAGCGTGAGCTCCTACAATGAGCAGTTCTTC. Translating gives CATSETSVSSYNEQFF.

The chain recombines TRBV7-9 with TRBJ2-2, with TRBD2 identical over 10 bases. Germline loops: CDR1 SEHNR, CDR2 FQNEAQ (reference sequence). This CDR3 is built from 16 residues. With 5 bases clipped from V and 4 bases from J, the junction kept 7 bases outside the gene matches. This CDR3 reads CASSPLIAGGTGELFF. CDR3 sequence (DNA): TGTGCCAGCAGCCCCCTGATAGCGGGGGGCACCGGGGAGCTGTTTTTT. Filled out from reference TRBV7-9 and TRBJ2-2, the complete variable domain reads DTGVSQNPRHKITKRGQNVTFRCDPISEHNRLYWYRQTLGQGPEFLTYFQNEAQLEKSRLLSDRFSAERPKGSFSTLEIQRTEQGDSAMYLCASSPLIAGGTGELFFGEGSRLTVL.

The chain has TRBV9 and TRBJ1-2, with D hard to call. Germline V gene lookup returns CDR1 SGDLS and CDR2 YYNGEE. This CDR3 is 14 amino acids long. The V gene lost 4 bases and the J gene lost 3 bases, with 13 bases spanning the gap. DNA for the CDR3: TGTGCCAGCAGCAACCTAGGCGGGGACTATGGCTACACCTTC. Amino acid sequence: CASSNLGGDYGYTF.

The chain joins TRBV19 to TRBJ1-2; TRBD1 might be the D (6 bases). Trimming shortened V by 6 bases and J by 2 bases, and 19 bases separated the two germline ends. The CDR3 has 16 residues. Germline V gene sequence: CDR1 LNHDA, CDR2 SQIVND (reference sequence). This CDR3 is CASRPPRQGKNYGYTF. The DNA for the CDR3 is TGTGCCAGTAGACCCCCCCGGCAGGGGAAAAACTATGGCTACACCTTC.

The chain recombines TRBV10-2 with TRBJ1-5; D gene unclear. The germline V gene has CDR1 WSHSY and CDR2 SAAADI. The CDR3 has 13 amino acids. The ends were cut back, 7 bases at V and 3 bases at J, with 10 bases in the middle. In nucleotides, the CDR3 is TGCGCCAGCATGAACGGGAACAATCAGCCCCAGCATTTT. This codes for CASMNGNNQPQHF.

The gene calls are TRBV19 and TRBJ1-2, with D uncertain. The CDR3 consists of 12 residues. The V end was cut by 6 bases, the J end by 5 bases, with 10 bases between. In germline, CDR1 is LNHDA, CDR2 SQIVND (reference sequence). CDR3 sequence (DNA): TGTGCCAGTAGCCCCGGGTATTATGGCTACACCTTC. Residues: CASSPGYYGYTF.

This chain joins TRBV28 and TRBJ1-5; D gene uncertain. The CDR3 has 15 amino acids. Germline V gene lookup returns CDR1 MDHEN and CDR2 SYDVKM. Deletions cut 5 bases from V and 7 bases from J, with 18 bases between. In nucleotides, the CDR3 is TGTGCCAGCAGTCTGCCGGTTTCGAGAGGGCAGCCCCAGCATTTT. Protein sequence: CASSLPVSRGQPQHF.

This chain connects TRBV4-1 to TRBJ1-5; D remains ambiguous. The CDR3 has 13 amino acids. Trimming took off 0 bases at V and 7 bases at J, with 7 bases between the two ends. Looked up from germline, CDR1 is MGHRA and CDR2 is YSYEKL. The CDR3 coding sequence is TGCGCCAGCAGCCAAGACCCGGGGCAGCCCCAGCATTTT. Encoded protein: CASSQDPGQPQHF.

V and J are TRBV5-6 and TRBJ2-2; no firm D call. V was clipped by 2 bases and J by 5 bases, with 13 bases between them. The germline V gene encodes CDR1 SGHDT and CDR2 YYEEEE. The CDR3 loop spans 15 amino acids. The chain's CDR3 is CASSFDIFPTGELFF. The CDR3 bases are TGTGCCAGCAGCTTCGACATATTCCCAACCGGGGAGCTGTTTTTT.

The CDR3 loop is CASRGQGTEAFF. The DNA for the CDR3 is TGTGCCAGCAGGGGACAGGGTACTGAAGCTTTCTTT. This chain links TRBV6-4 with TRBJ1-1; 9 bases align to TRBD1. Germline trimming cut 6 bases from V and 5 bases from J; bases unmatched to any gene: 1. This CDR3 is 12 amino acids long. Germline V lookup: CDR1 MRHNA, CDR2 SNTAGT.